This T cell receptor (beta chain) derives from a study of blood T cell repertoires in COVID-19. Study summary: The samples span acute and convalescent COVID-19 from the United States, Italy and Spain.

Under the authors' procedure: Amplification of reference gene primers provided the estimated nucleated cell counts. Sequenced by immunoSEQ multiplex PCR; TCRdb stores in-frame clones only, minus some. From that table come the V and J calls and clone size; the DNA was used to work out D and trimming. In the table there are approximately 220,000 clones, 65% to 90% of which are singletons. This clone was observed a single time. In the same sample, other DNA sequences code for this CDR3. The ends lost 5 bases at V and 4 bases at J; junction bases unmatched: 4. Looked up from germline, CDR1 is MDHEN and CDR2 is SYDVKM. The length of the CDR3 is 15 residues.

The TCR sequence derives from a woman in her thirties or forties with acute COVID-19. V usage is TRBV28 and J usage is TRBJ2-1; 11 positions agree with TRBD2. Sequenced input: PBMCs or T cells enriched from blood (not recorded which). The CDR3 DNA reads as TGTGCCAGCAGTCCAGGGACTAGCGGTTACAATGAGCAGTTCTTC. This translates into CASSPGTSGYNEQFF.